Presented here are 20 T cell receptor beta chains from one specimen sequenced in a study of T cell responses to AZD1222 COVID-19 vaccine. The assay was immunoSEQ multiplex PCR, and TCRdb's table has in-frame clones only and misses some. The sample holds more than 150,000 clones; approximately 90% are singletons and the top ten take 1.3%. The source was peripheral blood, collected 28 days after the second AZD1222 dose. The receptors were gathered from an adult who received the AZD1222 COVID-19 vaccine.

The J gene is TRBJ1-2, the V gene TRBV27, with TRBD1 matching over 8 bases. This CDR3 region has 14 residues. Trimming at V came to 11 bases and at J to 10 bases, leaving 18 bases not matched to a gene. Germline CDR1 and CDR2: MNHEY and SMNVEV (reference sequence). The DNA of the CDR3 is TGTGCCGGGGCCGGGACAGGTCCTTCTATGGCCTACACCTTC. As protein: CAGAGTGPSMAYTF.

The chain combines TRBV7-9 with TRBJ1-1; TRBD1 might be the D (6 bases). V shed 5 bases and J shed 5 bases, with 21 bases lying between them. This CDR3 comprises 16 residues. Per germline, CDR1 SEHNR and CDR2 FQNEAQ (reference sequence). DNA for the CDR3: TGTGCCAGCAGCCCATCACAGGGTCGGTGGAGGACTGAAGCTTTCTTT. This gives the protein CASSPSQGRWRTEAFF.

The rearrangement uses TRBV6-5 and TRBJ2-3; D unresolved. Looked up from germline, CDR1 is MNHEY and CDR2 is SVGAGI. Trimming pared 6 bases from V and 1 base from J, leaving 8 bases between. This CDR3 is built from 13 residues. CDR3 region: CASRNRGTDTQYF. CDR3 nucleotides: TGTGCCAGCAGAAACCGGGGCACAGATACGCAGTATTTT.

Notes on this clone: Other DNA sequences in the sample encode the same CDR3. The chain carries TRBV5-4 and TRBJ1-2; maybe TRBD1 (5 bases). V was trimmed by 4 bases and J by 0 bases, leaving 7 bases between them. Per germline, CDR1 SGHNT and CDR2 YYREEE (reference sequence). The CDR3 has 13 amino acids. The CDR3 reads CASSLDTNYGYTF. CDR3 sequence (DNA): TGTGCCAGCAGCCTGGACACTAACTATGGCTACACCTTC.

The chain links TRBV11-3 to TRBJ1-2; the D gene is possibly TRBD1 (6 bases). The germline V gene encodes CDR1 SGHNT and CDR2 YENEEA. Trimming pared 1 base from V and 14 bases from J, leaving 14 bases between. The CDR3 sequence is 12 residues long. The CDR3 is CASSLGTAPMTF. CDR3 coding DNA: TGTGCCAGCAGCTTAGGGACAGCTCCAATGACCTTC.

V gene TRBV5-6 combines with J gene TRBJ1-5; unclear D gene. Germline V lookup: CDR1 SGHDT, CDR2 YYEEEE. The CDR3 is made up of 15 amino acids. Trimming shortened V by 6 bases and J by 4 bases, and 17 bases separated the two germline ends. CDR3 bases: TGTGCCAGCACCTCCCTTGGGGAAACAAATCAGCCCCAGCATTTT. Amino acids: CASTSLGETNQPQHF.

The chain has TRBV7-9 and TRBJ2-3; D gene unclear. Germline V lookup: CDR1 SEHNR, CDR2 FQNEAQ (reference sequence). This CDR3 spans 12 amino acids. V lost 1 base to trimming and J lost 4 bases, with 3 bases between them. DNA of the CDR3: TGTGCCAGCAGCTTAGGGGCAGATACGCAGTATTTT. Translating it yields CASSLGADTQYF.

The chain recombines TRBV5-8 with TRBJ2-1, with a possible D match to TRBD2 (5 bases). CDR1 and CDR2 (germline): SGHTS, YDEGEE. This CDR3 has 15 residues. Trimming took off 0 bases at V and 3 bases at J, with 10 bases between the two ends. This CDR3 reads CASSLDGVGYNEQFF. For the CDR3, the DNA is TGTGCCAGCAGCTTGGACGGGGTCGGCTACAATGAGCAGTTCTTC.

V gene TRBV10-2 combines with J gene TRBJ2-1; 8 bases agree with TRBD2. The junction had 7 bases not matched to a gene; V was cut back by 6 bases and J by 0 bases. Per the germline V gene, CDR1 is WSHSY and CDR2 is SAAADI. The CDR3 runs to 16 residues. The CDR3 coding sequence is TGCGCCAGCAGCTCCGCAAGCGGGGGCTCCTACAATGAGCAGTTCTTC. It is translated as CASSSASGGSYNEQFF.

The V and J genes are TRBV2 and TRBJ2-1; the D gene is possibly TRBD2 (6 bases). Per germline, CDR1 SNHLY and CDR2 FYNNEI. Deletions cut 6 bases from V and 6 bases from J, with 15 bases between. The CDR3 has 14 residues. The CDR3 coding sequence is TGTGCCAGCAGGTTACACGGAGGGAGCAATGAGCAGTTCTTC. It codes for CASRLHGGSNEQFF.

The V gene is TRBV7-2, the J gene TRBJ2-1, with TRBD2 as a possible D gene (5 bases). V was cut by 5 bases and J by 4 bases, with 15 bases left in between. This CDR3 region has 15 residues. Germline V lookup: CDR1 SGHTA, CDR2 FQGNSA. DNA for the CDR3: TGTGCCAGCAGCCCGGTCCCTTGGAGGTACAATGAGCAGTTCTTC. Translating gives CASSPVPWRYNEQFF.

The chain uses TRBV10-1 and TRBJ1-6; no reliable D call. The germline gives CDR1 WNHNN, CDR2 SYGVQD (reference sequence). V was pared by 4 bases and J by 10 bases, with 11 bases between. The CDR3 has 13 amino acids. The CDR3 reads CASSGQLDSPLHF. The DNA of the CDR3 is TGCGCCAGCAGTGGGCAGTTGGACTCACCCCTCCACTTT.

The chain recombines TRBV7-3 with TRBJ2-3; the match to TRBD2 covers 7 bases. This CDR3 contains 14 residues. The junction had 4 bases not matched to a gene; V was cut back by 5 bases and J by 2 bases. Germline-derived CDR1 and CDR2 are SGHTA and FQGTGA. The CDR3 loop is CASSPLAATDTQYF. CDR3 nucleotides: TGTGCCAGCAGCCCCCTAGCGGCCACAGATACGCAGTATTTT. Full variable domain (remainder filled in from reference TRBV7-3 and TRBJ2-3): GAGVSQTPSNKVTEKGKYVELRCDPISGHTALYWYRQSLGQGPEFLIYFQGTGAADDSGLPNDRFFAVRPEGSVSTLKIQRTERGDSAVYLCASSPLAATDTQYFGPGTRLTVL.

The V call is TRBV6-6, the J call TRBJ1-1; 7 nucleotides match TRBD1. CDR3 length equals 15 residues. Losses at the gene ends were 3 bases for V and 1 base for J; bases not matched to a gene: 5. The germline V gene has CDR1 MNHNY and CDR2 SVGAGI (reference sequence). The CDR3 here is CASSYLGTENTEAFF. For the CDR3, the DNA is TGTGCCAGCAGTTATTTGGGGACAGAGAACACTGAAGCTTTCTTT.

The CDR3: CAISRQGKGNTIYF. The CDR3 DNA reads TGTGCCATCAGTCGACAGGGTAAAGGAAACACCATATATTTT. The chain joins TRBV10-3 to TRBJ1-3, with 7 bases lining up with TRBD1. The CDR3 runs to 14 residues. V was clipped by 5 bases and J by 4 bases; unmatched bases: 5. The germline CDR1 and CDR2 sequences are ENHRY and SYGVKD.

CDR3 DNA: TGTGCCAGCAGCCCGCTGACAGGCGATTATTACTATGGCTACACCTTC. Protein sequence: CASSPLTGDYYYGYTF. The chain couples TRBV7-9 to TRBJ1-2; tentatively, D is TRBD1 (6 bases). V lost 5 bases to trimming and J lost 3 bases, with 19 bases between them. Germline CDR1 and CDR2: SEHNR and FQNEAQ (reference sequence). The CDR3 is made up of 16 amino acids.

The V and J genes are TRBV5-1 and TRBJ2-1; a weak D match, TRBD2 (6 bases). The CDR3 is 16 residues long. Per the germline V gene, CDR1 is SGHRS and CDR2 is YFSETQ. Trimming took 0 bases from V and 9 from J, leaving 19 bases between them. CDR3 residues: CASSLDLTSFGTEQFF. The CDR3 DNA reads TGCGCCAGCAGCTTGGACCTAACTAGCTTCGGTACTGAGCAGTTCTTC.

The V gene is TRBV12-5, the J gene TRBJ2-2, with D uncertain. The CDR3 has 17 residues. The V and J ends lost 1 base and 0 bases respectively, with 12 bases between them. Germline V gives CDR1 LGHNT, CDR2 FRNRAP. The chain's CDR3 is CASGLALDGTNTGELFF. The CDR3, as DNA: TGTGCTAGTGGTTTGGCCCTGGACGGAACGAACACCGGGGAGCTGTTTTTT.

V gene TRBV9 combines with J gene TRBJ1-1; D remains ambiguous. Trimming cost V 0 bases and J 0 bases, with 6 bases left between them. Germline values: CDR1 SGDLS, CDR2 YYNGEE. This CDR3 region has 14 residues. The CDR3 DNA is TGTGCCAGCAGCGTAGGGGTCGTGAACACTGAAGCTTTCTTT. Its translation is CASSVGVVNTEAFF.

The rearrangement joins TRBV6-2 or TRBV6-3 to TRBJ2-5, with 14 nucleotides matching TRBD2. Per the germline V gene, CDR1 is MNHEY and CDR2 is SVGEGT. After removal of 6 bases from V and 5 bases from J, the junction contained 8 bases not matched to a gene. The CDR3 contains 16 residues. CDR3 region: CASSDGLAGGGETQYF. DNA for the CDR3: TGTGCCAGCAGCGACGGACTAGCGGGAGGAGGGGAGACCCAGTACTTC.